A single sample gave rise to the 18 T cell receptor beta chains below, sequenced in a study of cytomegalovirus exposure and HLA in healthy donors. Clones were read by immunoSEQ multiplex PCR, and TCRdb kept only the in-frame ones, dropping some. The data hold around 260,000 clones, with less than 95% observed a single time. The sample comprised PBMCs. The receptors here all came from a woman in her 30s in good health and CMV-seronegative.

CDR3 nucleotides: TGTGCCGGACTGAGGAGGGAAGGCGAGACCCAGTACTTC. Translating it yields CAGLRREGETQYF. The chain links TRBV30 to TRBJ2-5; maybe TRBD2 (6 bases). V was pared by 8 bases and J by 5 bases, with 18 bases between. CDR3 length equals 13 residues. Looked up from germline, CDR1 is GTSNPN and CDR2 is SVGIG (reference sequence).

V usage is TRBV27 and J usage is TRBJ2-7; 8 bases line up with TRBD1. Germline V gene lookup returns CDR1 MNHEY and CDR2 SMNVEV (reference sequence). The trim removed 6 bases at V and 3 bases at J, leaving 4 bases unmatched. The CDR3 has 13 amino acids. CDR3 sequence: CASRTGANYEQYF. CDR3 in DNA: TGTGCCAGCAGGACAGGGGCCAACTACGAGCAGTACTTC.

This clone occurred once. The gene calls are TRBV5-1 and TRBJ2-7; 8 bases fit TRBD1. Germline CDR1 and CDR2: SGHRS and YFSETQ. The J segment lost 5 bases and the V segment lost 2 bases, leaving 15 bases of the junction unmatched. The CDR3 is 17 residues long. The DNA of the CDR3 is TGCGCCAGCAGCTTCGGACAGGGACCTTCACAAAGGGACGAGCAGTACTTC. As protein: CASSFGQGPSQRDEQYF.

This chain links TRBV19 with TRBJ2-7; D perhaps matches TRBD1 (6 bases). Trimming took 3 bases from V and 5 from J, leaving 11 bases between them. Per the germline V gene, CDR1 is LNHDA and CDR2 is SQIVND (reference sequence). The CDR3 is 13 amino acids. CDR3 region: CASSITGTHEQYF. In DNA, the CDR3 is TGTGCCAGTAGTATTACAGGGACCCACGAGCAGTACTTC.

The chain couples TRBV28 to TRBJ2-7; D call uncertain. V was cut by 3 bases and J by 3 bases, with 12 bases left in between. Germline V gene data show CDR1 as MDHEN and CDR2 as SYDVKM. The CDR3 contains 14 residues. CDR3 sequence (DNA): TGTGCCAGCAGTTTCTGGGATTCGGGCTACGAGCAGTACTTC. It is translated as CASSFWDSGYEQYF. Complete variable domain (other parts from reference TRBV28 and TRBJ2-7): DVKVTQSSRYLVKRTGEKVFLECVQDMDHENMFWYRQDPGLGLRLIYFSYDVKMKEKGDIPEGYSVSREKKERFSLILESASTNQTSMYLCASSFWDSGYEQYFGPGTRLTVT.

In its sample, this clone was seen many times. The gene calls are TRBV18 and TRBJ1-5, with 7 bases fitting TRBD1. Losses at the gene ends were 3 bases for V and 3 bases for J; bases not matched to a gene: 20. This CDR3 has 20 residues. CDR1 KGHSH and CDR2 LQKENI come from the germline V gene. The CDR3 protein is CASSPDRNHRDRYFNQPQHF. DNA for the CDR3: TGTGCCAGCTCACCGGACCGCAACCACCGGGACAGATACTTCAATCAGCCCCAGCATTTT.

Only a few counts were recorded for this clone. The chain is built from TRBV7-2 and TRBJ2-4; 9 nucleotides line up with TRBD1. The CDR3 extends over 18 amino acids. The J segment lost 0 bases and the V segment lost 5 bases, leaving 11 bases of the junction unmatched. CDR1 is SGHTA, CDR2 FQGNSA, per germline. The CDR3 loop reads CASSPEGTGSLAKNIQYF. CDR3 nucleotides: TGTGCCAGCAGCCCCGAAGGGACAGGGTCACTAGCCAAAAACATTCAGTACTTC. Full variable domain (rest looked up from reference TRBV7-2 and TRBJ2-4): GAGVSQSPSNKVTEKGKDVELRCDPISGHTALYWYRQSLGQGLEFLIYFQGNSAPDKSGLPSDRFSAERTGGSVSTLTIQRTQQEDSAVYLCASSPEGTGSLAKNIQYFGAGTRLSVL.

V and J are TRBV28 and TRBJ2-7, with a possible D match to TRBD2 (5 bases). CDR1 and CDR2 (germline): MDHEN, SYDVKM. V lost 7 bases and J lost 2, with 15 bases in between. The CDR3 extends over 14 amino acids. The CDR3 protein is CASKKGSPPYEQYF. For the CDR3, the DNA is TGTGCCAGCAAAAAAGGGAGCCCCCCCTACGAGCAGTACTTC.

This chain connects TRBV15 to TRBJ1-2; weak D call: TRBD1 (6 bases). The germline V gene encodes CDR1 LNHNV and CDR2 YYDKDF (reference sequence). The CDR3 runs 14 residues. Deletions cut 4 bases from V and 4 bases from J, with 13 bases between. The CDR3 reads CATSTTDSVYGYTF. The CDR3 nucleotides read TGTGCCACCAGCACCACGGACAGCGTCTATGGCTACACCTTC.

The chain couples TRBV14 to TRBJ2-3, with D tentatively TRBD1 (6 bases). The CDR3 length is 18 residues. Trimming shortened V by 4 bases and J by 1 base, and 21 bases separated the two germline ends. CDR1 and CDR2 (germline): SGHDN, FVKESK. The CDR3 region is CASSLRQDASPGTDTQYF. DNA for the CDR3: TGTGCCAGCAGCCTGAGACAGGACGCTAGCCCTGGCACAGATACGCAGTATTTT.

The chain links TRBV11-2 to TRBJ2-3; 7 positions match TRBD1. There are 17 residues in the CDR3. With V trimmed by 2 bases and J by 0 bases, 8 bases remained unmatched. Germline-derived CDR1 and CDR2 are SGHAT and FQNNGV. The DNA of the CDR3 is TGTGCCAGCAGCTTACCTCGACAGGGAACGAGCACAGATACGCAGTATTTT. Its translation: CASSLPRQGTSTDTQYF.

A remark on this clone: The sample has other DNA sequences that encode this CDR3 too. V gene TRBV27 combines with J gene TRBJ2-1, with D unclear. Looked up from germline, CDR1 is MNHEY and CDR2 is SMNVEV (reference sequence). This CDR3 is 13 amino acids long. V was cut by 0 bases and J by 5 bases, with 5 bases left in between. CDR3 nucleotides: TGTGCCAGCAGTTTATCGGCAGACAATGAGCAGTTCTTC. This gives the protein CASSLSADNEQFF.

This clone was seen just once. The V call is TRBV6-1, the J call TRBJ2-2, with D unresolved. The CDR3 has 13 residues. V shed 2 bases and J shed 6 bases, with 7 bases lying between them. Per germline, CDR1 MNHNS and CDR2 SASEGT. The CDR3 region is CASSERWSGELFF. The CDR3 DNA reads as TGTGCCAGCAGTGAACGATGGTCCGGGGAGCTGTTTTTT.

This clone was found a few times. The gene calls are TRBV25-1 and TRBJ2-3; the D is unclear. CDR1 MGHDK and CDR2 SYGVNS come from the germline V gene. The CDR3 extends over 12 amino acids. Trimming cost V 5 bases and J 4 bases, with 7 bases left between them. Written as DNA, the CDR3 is TGTGCCAGCAGTAGTCCGGCAGATACGCAGTATTTT. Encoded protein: CASSSPADTQYF.

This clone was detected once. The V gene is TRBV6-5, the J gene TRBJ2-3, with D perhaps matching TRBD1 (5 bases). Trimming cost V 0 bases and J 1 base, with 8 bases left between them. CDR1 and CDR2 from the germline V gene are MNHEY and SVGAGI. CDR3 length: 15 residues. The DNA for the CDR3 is TGTGCCAGCAGTTACTCGTTACAGGGCACAGATACGCAGTATTTT. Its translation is CASSYSLQGTDTQYF.

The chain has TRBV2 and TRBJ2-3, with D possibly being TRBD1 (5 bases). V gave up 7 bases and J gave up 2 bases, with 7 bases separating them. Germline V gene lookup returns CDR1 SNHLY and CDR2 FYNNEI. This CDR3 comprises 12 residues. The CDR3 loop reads CASKTVTDTQYF. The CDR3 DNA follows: TGTGCCAGCAAGACAGTCACAGATACGCAGTATTTT.

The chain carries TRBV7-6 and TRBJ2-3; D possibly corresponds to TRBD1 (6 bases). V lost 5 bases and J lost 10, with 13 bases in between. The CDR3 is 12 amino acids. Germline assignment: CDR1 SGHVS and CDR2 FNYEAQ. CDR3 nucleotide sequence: TGTGCCAGCAGCACGACAGGTTCTTCGCAGTATTTT. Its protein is CASSTTGSSQYF.

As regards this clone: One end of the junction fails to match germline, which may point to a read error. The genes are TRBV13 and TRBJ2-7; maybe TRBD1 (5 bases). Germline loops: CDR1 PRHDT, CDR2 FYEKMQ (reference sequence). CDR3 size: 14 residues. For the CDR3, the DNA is TGTGCCAGCACCTTAGGAAGGGGCAAGTACGAGCAGTACTTC. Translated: CASTLGRGKYEQYF. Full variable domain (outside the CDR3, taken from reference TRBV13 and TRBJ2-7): AAGVIQSPRHLIKEKRETATLKCYPIPRHDTVYWYQQGPGQDPQFLISFYEKMQSDKGSIPDRFSAQQFSDYHSELNMSSLELGDSALYFCASTLGRGKYEQYFGPGTRLTVT.